This is a list of T cell receptor beta chains from one sample in a study of identical twins. TCRdb recomputed calls from the 5' RACE reads with MiXCR, one row per CDR3 protein. Among some 630,000 distinct CDR3 sequences listed, around 7.4% were seen once. The same data also contributed to another study, on yellow fever vaccine responses in identical twins.

Input material: PBMCs. All receptors come from a woman aged 18-29 years in good health. CDR3s leave out the opening cysteine and the closing phenylalanine or tryptophan. The order of the fields is V gene, J gene, CDR3 protein.

v_call: TRBV10-3
j_call: TRBJ2-1
cdr3_aa: AISEPYNEQF

v_call: TRBV6-1
j_call: TRBJ2-1
cdr3_aa: ASSLGAESYNEQF

v_call: TRBV4-1
j_call: TRBJ2-3
cdr3_aa: ASSLGQGGPDTQY

v_call: TRBV12-3/TRBV12-4
j_call: TRBJ2-2
cdr3_aa: ASSLGVAGGSGELF

v_call: TRBV3-1
j_call: TRBJ2-2
cdr3_aa: ASSQEELGSSPNTGELF

v_call: TRBV11-2
j_call: TRBJ2-3
cdr3_aa: ASSLGVGQGATDTQY

v_call: TRBV29-1
j_call: TRBJ2-7
cdr3_aa: SVRDSSTREQY

v_call: TRBV9
j_call: TRBJ1-2
cdr3_aa: ASSVVSGGGYT

v_call: TRBV24-1
j_call: TRBJ2-1
cdr3_aa: ATSDPRLRGFNEQF

v_call: TRBV24-1
j_call: TRBJ2-3
cdr3_aa: ATTQGTGGADTQY

v_call: TRBV5-6
j_call: TRBJ2-1
cdr3_aa: ASTTTVHNEQF

v_call: TRBV3-1
j_call: TRBJ2-1
cdr3_aa: ASSQDGTGEEQF

v_call: TRBV2
j_call: TRBJ1-2
cdr3_aa: ASSPQGSYGYT

v_call: TRBV7-3
j_call: TRBJ2-3
cdr3_aa: ASSDEGGTDTQY

v_call: TRBV6-2/TRBV6-3
j_call: TRBJ2-1
cdr3_aa: ASYQGAPYNEQF

v_call: TRBV19
j_call: TRBJ2-5
cdr3_aa: ASSIGQGEGTQY

v_call: TRBV11-2
j_call: TRBJ1-6
cdr3_aa: ASSLAVADSPLH

v_call: TRBV3-1
j_call: TRBJ1-4
cdr3_aa: ASSQALRANEKLF

v_call: TRBV5-6
j_call: TRBJ2-1
cdr3_aa: ASSFRLTGGGNEQF

v_call: TRBV14
j_call: TRBJ2-1
cdr3_aa: ASSQVWTYHLHEQF

v_call: TRBV28
j_call: TRBJ2-7
cdr3_aa: ASSFSSGQGIPTYEQY

v_call: TRBV10-3
j_call: TRBJ2-2
cdr3_aa: AISGNRENTGELF

v_call: TRBV5-4
j_call: TRBJ2-1
cdr3_aa: ASSFSGKSSYNEQF

v_call: TRBV5-1
j_call: TRBJ2-5
cdr3_aa: ASSLPQGTQY

v_call: TRBV29-1
j_call: TRBJ1-1
cdr3_aa: SVGGITEAF

v_call: TRBV5-6
j_call: TRBJ1-5
cdr3_aa: ASSVDNQPQH

v_call: TRBV9
j_call: TRBJ2-1
cdr3_aa: ASSVAPGGKNEQF

v_call: TRBV7-6
j_call: TRBJ2-7
cdr3_aa: ASSRLTVGSGYYEQY

v_call: TRBV24-1
j_call: TRBJ2-5
cdr3_aa: ATSDLGRGETQY

v_call: TRBV7-9
j_call: TRBJ2-3
cdr3_aa: ASTETGVADTQY

v_call: TRBV11-1
j_call: TRBJ2-1
cdr3_aa: ASSLGGISGRAYNEQF

v_call: TRBV5-1
j_call: TRBJ2-5
cdr3_aa: ASSLDWGRETQY

v_call: TRBV24-1
j_call: TRBJ2-5
cdr3_aa: ATSDPAGGFRETQY

v_call: TRBV20-1
j_call: TRBJ1-2
cdr3_aa: SARGVSGGYGYT

v_call: TRBV5-1
j_call: TRBJ2-2
cdr3_aa: ASSFQGSGELF

v_call: TRBV12-3/TRBV12-4
j_call: TRBJ2-2
cdr3_aa: ASSPLAGAGELF

v_call: TRBV11-2
j_call: TRBJ1-1
cdr3_aa: ASSLVARAGGTEAF

v_call: TRBV20-1
j_call: TRBJ2-2
cdr3_aa: SVPGLLNTGELF

v_call: TRBV3-1
j_call: TRBJ1-4
cdr3_aa: ASSPPGGRGEKLF

v_call: TRBV27
j_call: TRBJ2-1
cdr3_aa: ASSLSAGLGNEQF

v_call: TRBV12-3/TRBV12-4
j_call: TRBJ2-5
cdr3_aa: ATRAVAGIQETQY